Listed below are T cell receptor beta chains from one sample, sequenced in a study of vaccination and CD4 T cells after COVID-19. These receptors have no identified antigens. TCRdb itself ran the PCR reads through MiXCR, one entry per CDR3 protein. The sample comprises roughly 20,000 distinct CDR3 sequences, about a third of which are singletons, and about 3% rests with the top ten. The material sequenced was CD4+ T cells from blood, cultured in vitro, taken about 7 months after SARS-CoV-2 vaccination. These TCRs come from a human donor who had recovered from COVID-19. Each CDR3 is given with its conserved first and last residue. D genes are given only for firm matches. Clone size appears in some rows only: once, few, many, or a class for an expanded clone.

abundance | j_gene | v_gene | d_gene | CDR3aa | CDR3nt
few | TRBJ2-7 | TRBV6-1 | TRBD1 | CASGRQGPLHLYEQYF | TGTGCCAGCGGGAGACAGGGCCCACTCCACCTCTACGAGCAGTACTTC
few | TRBJ2-2 | TRBV18 | NA | CASSPQGAGELFF | TGTGCCAGCTCACCACAGGGGGCCGGGGAGCTGTTTTTT
few | TRBJ2-5 | TRBV20-1 | NA | CSASKSPTEETQYF | TGCAGTGCTAGTAAATCACCTACTGAAGAGACCCAGTACTTC
NA | TRBJ2-7 | TRBV27 | TRBD2 | CASSPPTSGRIYEQYF | TGTGCCAGCAGTCCGCCCACTAGCGGGAGAATCTACGAGCAGTACTTC
NA | TRBJ2-7 | TRBV7-2 | NA | CASSHQRVPTYEQYF | TGTGCCAGCAGCCATCAAAGGGTACCAACCTACGAGCAGTACTTC
few | TRBJ1-1 | TRBV6-1 | NA | CASSRGLGTEAFF | TGTGCCAGCAGTCGGGGCTTGGGCACTGAAGCTTTCTTT
NA | TRBJ2-1 | TRBV20-1 | TRBD2 | CSATTSGRSYEQFF | TGCAGTGCTACGACTAGCGGGAGGTCATATGAGCAGTTCTTC
once | TRBJ1-1 | TRBV7-3 | NA | CASSLGAGPAFF | TGTGCCAGCAGCTTAGGAGCCGGACCGGCTTTCTTT
NA | TRBJ2-7 | TRBV14 | NA | CASSQDLWARQYF | TGTGCCAGCAGCCAAGATTTGTGGGCGAGACAGTACTTC
NA | TRBJ2-1 | TRBV20-1 | TRBD2 | CSARAGTSGTLRRFF | TGCAGTGCTAGAGCTGGGACTAGCGGGACCCTACGACGGTTCTTC
NA | TRBJ1-2 | TRBV7-2 | NA | CASSLRYGYTF | TGTGCCAGCAGCCTCCGGTATGGCTACACCTTC
NA | TRBJ2-1 | TRBV12-3/TRBV12-4 | TRBD2 | CASSFGLAVNNEQFF | TGTGCCAGCAGTTTTGGACTAGCGGTCAACAATGAGCAGTTCTTC
NA | TRBJ2-5 | TRBV5-4 | TRBD2 | CASSPGTSQETQYF | TGTGCCAGCAGTCCCGGGACTAGTCAGGAGACCCAGTACTTC
NA | TRBJ2-3 | TRBV7-9 | TRBD1 | CASSLTGADTQYF | TGTGCCAGCAGCTTGACAGGGGCAGATACGCAGTATTTT
few | TRBJ2-1 | TRBV7-8 | TRBD2 | CASSLNAGDEQFF | TGTGCCAGCAGCTTAAATGCGGGAGATGAGCAGTTCTTC
NA | TRBJ2-3 | TRBV11-2 | TRBD2 | CASSFLASGRNTQYF | TGTGCCAGCAGCTTTTTGGCTAGCGGGAGGAATACGCAGTATTTT
few | TRBJ2-1 | TRBV20-1 | NA | CSARDESVEQFF | TGCAGTGCTAGAGACGAAAGCGTAGAGCAGTTCTTC
NA | TRBJ1-3 | TRBV20-1 | NA | CSASNRVGNTIYF | TGCAGTGCTAGTAACAGGGTTGGAAACACCATATATTTT
once | TRBJ2-5 | TRBV5-6 | TRBD2 | CASSSAGGAETQYF | TGTGCCAGCAGCTCCGCCGGGGGGGCGGAGACCCAGTACTTC
NA | TRBJ1-1 | TRBV15 | NA | CATSRAGDTEAFF | TGTGCCACCAGCAGAGCGGGGGACACTGAAGCTTTCTTT
NA | TRBJ2-7 | TRBV24-1 | NA | CATSDPGVKEQYF | TGTGCCACCAGTGATCCCGGGGTTAAGGAGCAGTACTTC
NA | TRBJ2-7 | TRBV27 | TRBD2 | CASSLGLAGSYEQYF | TGTGCCAGCAGTTTGGGACTAGCGGGATCCTACGAGCAGTACTTC
NA | TRBJ2-5 | TRBV28 | TRBD2 | CASSSNSGSWETQYF | TGTGCCAGCAGTTCCAATAGCGGGAGTTGGGAGACCCAGTACTTC
NA | TRBJ2-5 | TRBV10-3 | NA | CAIRGTSLQETQYF | TGTGCCATCAGGGGGACATCGCTCCAAGAGACCCAGTACTTC
few | TRBJ1-1 | TRBV7-8 | NA | CASSPPLRAKNTEAFF | TGTGCCAGCAGCCCGCCCCTCAGGGCGAAGAACACTGAAGCTTTCTTT
medium-sized | TRBJ2-3 | TRBV15 | NA | CATSRVKLAADTQYF | TGTGCCACCAGCAGAGTCAAGCTAGCTGCAGATACGCAGTATTTT